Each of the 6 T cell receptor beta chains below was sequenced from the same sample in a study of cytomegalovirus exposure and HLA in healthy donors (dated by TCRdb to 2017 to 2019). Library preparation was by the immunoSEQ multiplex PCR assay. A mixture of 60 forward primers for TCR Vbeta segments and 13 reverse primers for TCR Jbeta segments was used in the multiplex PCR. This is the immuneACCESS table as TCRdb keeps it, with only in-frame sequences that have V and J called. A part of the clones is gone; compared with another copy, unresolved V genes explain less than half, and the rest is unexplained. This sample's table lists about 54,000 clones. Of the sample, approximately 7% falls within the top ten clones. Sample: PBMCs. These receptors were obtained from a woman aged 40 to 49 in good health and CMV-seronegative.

The CDR3 DNA is TGTGCCAGCAGCTTAGCCGGGACTAGCGGGCTAGATGAGCAGTTCTTC. Its translation: CASSLAGTSGLDEQFF. The chain is built from TRBV7-9 and TRBJ2-1; 12 positions agree with TRBD2. The CDR3 sequence is 16 residues long. From germline, CDR1 is SEHNR and CDR2 FQNEAQ (reference sequence). V gave up 0 bases and J gave up 8 bases; unmatched junction bases: 5.

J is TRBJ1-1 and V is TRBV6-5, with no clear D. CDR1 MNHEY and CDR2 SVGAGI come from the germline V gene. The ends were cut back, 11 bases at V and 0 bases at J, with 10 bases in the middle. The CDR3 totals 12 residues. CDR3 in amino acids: CASGRVNTEAFF. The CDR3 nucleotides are TGTGCCTCCGGGAGAGTGAACACTGAAGCTTTCTTT.

The CDR3 is CASSPRDIYYEQYF. Written as DNA, the CDR3 is TGTGCCAGCAGCCCACGGGACATATACTACGAGCAGTACTTC. V and J are TRBV6-5 and TRBJ2-7; tentative D call: TRBD1 (6 bases). The CDR3 is 14 amino acids. CDR1 MNHEY and CDR2 SVGAGI come from the germline V gene. Trimming took off 6 bases at V and 3 bases at J, with 15 bases between the two ends.

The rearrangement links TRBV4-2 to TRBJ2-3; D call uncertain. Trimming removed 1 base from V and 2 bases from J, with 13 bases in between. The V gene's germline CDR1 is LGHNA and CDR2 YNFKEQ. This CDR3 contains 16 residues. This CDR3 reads CASSQGRPGLTDTQYF. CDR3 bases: TGTGCCAGCAGCCAAGGCCGACCAGGTCTCACAGATACGCAGTATTTT.

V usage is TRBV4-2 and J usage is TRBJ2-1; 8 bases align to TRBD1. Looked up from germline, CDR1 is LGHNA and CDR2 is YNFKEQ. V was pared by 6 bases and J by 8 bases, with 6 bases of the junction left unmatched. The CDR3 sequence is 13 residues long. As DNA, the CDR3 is TGTGCCAGCAGGTCAGGGGGCGGGGATGAGCAGTTCTTC. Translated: CASRSGGGDEQFF.

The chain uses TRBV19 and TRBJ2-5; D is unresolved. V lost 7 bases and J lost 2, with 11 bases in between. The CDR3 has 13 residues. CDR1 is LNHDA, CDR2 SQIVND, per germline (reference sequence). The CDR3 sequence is CASTGLSQETQYF. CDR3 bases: TGTGCCAGTACCGGTCTGTCTCAAGAGACCCAGTACTTC.